Described below is a single TCR beta chain sequence and its context. The target antigen is unknown. The entry originates in a study of shared clonotypes between healthy human individuals. Whole-study results and caveats: Memory subsets generally showed smaller estimated richness than naive subsets did.

Sequencing was performed with immunoSEQ multiplex PCR; in TCRdb, only in-frame clones are kept and a portion is missing. The sample lists a few million clones, over 85% seen once, with about 0.41% in the top ten. The CDR3 contains 17 residues. Germline-derived CDR1 and CDR2 are MDHEN and SYDVKM. V was cut by 2 bases and J by 0 bases, with 11 bases left in between. The chain couples TRBV28 to TRBJ2-6; D perhaps matches TRBD1 (6 bases). The sample was naive CD4+ T cells from PBMCs. This sample's subset: CD45RA+ positively selected. The sequence was obtained from a man aged 18-30 years in good health. Some clones in this sample may be carry-over from other donors' samples. Here the CDR3 DNA reads TGTGCCAGCAGTTTAAGGACGACAGGCTCTGGGGCCAACGTCCTGACTTTC. Amino acid sequence: CASSLRTTGSGANVLTF.